This T cell receptor beta chain came from a study of breast tumors, draining lymph nodes, adjacent tissues. TCRdb reprocessed the multiplex PCR reads via MiXCR and lists one record per CDR3 protein. Among just over 30,000 distinct CDR3 sequences, 63% were seen once, and the ten largest hold about 18%. In this sample, this clonotype is medium-sized. As yet, its antigen is unknown. V dropped 0 bases and J dropped 4 bases, with 12 bases sitting between them. This CDR3 has 16 residues. CDR1 LGHNA and CDR2 YSLEER come from the germline V gene. Overall study results and limits: Tumor TCR diversity was below lymph nodes but above nontumor tissue.

The sample consisted of breast tumor tissue. This chain uses TRBV4-3 with TRBJ1-4; D possibly corresponds to TRBD1 (6 bases). This sequence originates from a female donor with breast cancer. Some clones in this sample may be carry-over from other donors' samples. The DNA for the CDR3 is TGCGCCAGCAGCCAAGATCCCTGGACAGATAATGAAAAACTGTTTTTT. It translates to CASSQDPWTDNEKLFF.